This T cell receptor (beta chain) was retrieved from a study of cytomegalovirus exposure and HLA in healthy donors. Vbeta (60) and Jbeta (13) primers were used in the PCR. The data were produced by immunoSEQ multiplex PCR, yet TCRdb's version contains in-frame clones alone and is incomplete. In the table there are about 140,000 clones, roughly two thirds of which are singletons. Trimming removed 5 bases at V and 4 bases at J, with 9 bases between. The CDR3 runs to 13 residues. Germline lookup yields CDR1 MNHEY and CDR2 SMNVEV (reference sequence). The clonotype comes from a woman aged 40-49 years in good health and CMV-seronegative. V gene TRBV27 combines with J gene TRBJ2-4, with a possible D match to TRBD1 (5 bases). Material: PBMCs. The CDR3 coding sequence is TGTGCCAGCAGTAAGGCAGGGAAAAACATTCAGTACTTC. Amino acid sequence: CASSKAGKNIQYF.